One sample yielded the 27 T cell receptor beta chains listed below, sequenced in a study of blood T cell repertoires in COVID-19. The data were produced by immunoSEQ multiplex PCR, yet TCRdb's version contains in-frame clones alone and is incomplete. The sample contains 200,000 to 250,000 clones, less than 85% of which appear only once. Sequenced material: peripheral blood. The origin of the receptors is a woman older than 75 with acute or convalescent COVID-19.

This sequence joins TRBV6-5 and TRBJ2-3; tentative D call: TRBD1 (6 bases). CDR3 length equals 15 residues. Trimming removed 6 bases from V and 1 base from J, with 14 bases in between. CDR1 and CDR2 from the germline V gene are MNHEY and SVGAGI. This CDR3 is CASRERGSGTDTQYF. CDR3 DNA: TGTGCCAGCAGGGAGAGGGGGTCGGGCACAGATACGCAGTATTTT.

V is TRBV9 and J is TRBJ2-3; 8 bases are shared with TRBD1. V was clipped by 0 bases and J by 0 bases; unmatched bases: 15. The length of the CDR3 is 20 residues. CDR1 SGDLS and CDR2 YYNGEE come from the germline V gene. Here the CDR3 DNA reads TGTGCCAGCAGCGTAGGTCCAGGGGGCGCCCTCTTATCTAGCACAGATACGCAGTATTTT. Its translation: CASSVGPGGALLSSTDTQYF.

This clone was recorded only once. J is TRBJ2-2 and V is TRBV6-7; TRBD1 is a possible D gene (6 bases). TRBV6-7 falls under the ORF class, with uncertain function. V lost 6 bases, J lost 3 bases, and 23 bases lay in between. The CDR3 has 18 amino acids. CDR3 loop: CASRPTGNVASDTGELFF. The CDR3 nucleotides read TGTGCCAGCAGACCCACAGGGAACGTAGCGTCGGACACCGGGGAGCTGTTTTTT.

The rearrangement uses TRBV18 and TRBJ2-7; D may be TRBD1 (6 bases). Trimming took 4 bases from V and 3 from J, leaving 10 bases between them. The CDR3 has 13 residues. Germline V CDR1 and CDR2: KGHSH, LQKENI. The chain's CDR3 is CASSRTANYEQYF. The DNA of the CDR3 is TGTGCCAGCTCACGGACAGCCAACTACGAGCAGTACTTC.

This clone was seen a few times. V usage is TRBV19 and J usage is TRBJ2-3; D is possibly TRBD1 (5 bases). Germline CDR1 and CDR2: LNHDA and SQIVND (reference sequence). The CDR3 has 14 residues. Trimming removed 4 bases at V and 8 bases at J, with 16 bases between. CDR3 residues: CASSNPSGYGTQYF. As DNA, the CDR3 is TGTGCCAGTAGTAACCCATCAGGGTACGGTACGCAGTATTTT.

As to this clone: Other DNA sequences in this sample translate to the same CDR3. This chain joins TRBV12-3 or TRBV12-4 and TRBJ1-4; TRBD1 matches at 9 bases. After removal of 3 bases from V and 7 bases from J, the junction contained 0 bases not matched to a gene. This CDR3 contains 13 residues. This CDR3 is CASSLTGGEKLFF. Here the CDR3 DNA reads TGTGCCAGCAGTTTGACAGGGGGTGAAAAACTGTTTTTT.

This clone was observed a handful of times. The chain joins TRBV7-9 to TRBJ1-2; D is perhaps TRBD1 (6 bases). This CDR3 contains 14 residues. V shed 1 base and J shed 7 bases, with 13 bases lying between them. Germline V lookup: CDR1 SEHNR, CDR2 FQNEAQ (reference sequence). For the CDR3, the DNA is TGTGCCAGCAGCTTAGATTCAGGGGCCGGTGGCTACACCTTC. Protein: CASSLDSGAGGYTF.

The chain's CDR3 is CASSQDWGSLDYGYTF. The CDR3, as DNA: TGTGCCAGCAGCCAAGATTGGGGCAGCCTAGACTATGGCTACACCTTC. This chain joins TRBV3-1 (or the pseudogene TRBV3-2) and TRBJ1-2; D is perhaps TRBD1 (5 bases). V was shortened by 0 bases and J by 3 bases, with 14 bases between the two germline ends. This CDR3 region has 16 residues. Germline lookup yields CDR1 LGHDT and CDR2 YNNKEL (reference sequence).

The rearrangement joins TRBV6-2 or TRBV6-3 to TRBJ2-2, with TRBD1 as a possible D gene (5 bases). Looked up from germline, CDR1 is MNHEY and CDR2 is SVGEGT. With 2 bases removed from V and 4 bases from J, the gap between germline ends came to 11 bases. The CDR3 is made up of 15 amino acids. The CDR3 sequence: CASSYGAPGTGELFF. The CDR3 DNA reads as TGTGCCAGCAGTTACGGGGCGCCGGGCACCGGGGAGCTGTTTTTT.

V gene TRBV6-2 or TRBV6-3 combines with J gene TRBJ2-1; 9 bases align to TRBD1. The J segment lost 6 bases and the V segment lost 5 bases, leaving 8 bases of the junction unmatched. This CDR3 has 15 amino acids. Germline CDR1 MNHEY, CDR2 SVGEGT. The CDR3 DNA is TGTGCCAGCAGTCCCGTGGGGACAGGGACCAATGAGCAGTTCTTC. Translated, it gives CASSPVGTGTNEQFF.

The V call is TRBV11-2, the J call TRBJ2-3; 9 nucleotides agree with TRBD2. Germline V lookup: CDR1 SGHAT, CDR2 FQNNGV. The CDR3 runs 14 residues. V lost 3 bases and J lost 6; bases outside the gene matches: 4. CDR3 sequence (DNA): TGTGCCAGCAGCTTGCGGGGGGGCCGGGATACGCAGTATTTT. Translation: CASSLRGGRDTQYF. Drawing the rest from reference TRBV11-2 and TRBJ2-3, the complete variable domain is EAGVAQSPRYKIIEKRQSVAFWCNPISGHATLYWYQQILGQGPKLLIQFQNNGVVDDSQLPKDRFSAERLKGVDSTLKIQPAKLEDSAVYLCASSLRGGRDTQYFGPGTRLTVL.

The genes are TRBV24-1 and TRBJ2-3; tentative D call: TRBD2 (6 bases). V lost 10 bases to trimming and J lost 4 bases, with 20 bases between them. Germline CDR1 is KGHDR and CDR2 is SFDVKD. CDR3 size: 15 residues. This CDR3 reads CATSGARPGPDTQYF. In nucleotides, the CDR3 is TGTGCCACTAGCGGCGCGCGACCGGGACCAGATACGCAGTATTTT.

This chain's CDR3 is CASSLIGTSHNEQFF. The CDR3 DNA is TGTGCCAGCAGCTTGATCGGGACTAGTCATAATGAGCAGTTCTTC. The V gene is TRBV5-4, the J gene TRBJ2-1; 8 positions match TRBD2. The CDR3 runs 15 residues. Trimming took 1 base from V and 7 from J; bases not matched to a gene: 7. Germline V gene lookup returns CDR1 SGHNT and CDR2 YYREEE (reference sequence).

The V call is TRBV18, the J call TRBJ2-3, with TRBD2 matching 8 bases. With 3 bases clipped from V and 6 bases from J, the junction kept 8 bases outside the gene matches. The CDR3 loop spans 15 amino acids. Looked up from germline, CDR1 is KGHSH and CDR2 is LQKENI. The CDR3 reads CASSPREGSGDTQYF. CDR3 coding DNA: TGTGCCAGCTCACCCCGGGAGGGGTCTGGGGATACGCAGTATTTT.

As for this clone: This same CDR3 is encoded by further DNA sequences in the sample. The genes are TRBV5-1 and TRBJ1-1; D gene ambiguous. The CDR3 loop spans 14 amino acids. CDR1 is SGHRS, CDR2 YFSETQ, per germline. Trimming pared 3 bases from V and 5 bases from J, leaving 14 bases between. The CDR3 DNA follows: TGCGCCAGCAGCTCCGAGGGAGTTGGAACTGAAGCTTTCTTT. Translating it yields CASSSEGVGTEAFF.

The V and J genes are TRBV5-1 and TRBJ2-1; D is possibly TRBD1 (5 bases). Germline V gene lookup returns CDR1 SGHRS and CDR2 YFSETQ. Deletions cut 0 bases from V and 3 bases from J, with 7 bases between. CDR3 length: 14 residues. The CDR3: CASSLGGLYNEQFF. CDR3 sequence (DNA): TGCGCCAGCAGCTTGGGGGGCCTCTACAATGAGCAGTTCTTC.

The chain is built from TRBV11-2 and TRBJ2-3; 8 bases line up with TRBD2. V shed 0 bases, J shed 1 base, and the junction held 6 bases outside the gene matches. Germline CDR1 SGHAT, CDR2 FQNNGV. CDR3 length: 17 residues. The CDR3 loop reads CASSLDSIAGRTDTQYF. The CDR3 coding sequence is TGTGCCAGCAGCTTAGATTCAATAGCGGGACGCACAGATACGCAGTATTTT.

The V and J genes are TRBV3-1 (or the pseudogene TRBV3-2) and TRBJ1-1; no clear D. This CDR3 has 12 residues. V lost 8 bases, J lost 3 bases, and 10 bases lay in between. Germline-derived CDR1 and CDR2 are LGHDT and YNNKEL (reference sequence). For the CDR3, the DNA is TGTGCCAGCCGGAAGACTTACACTGAAGCTTTCTTT. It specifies CASRKTYTEAFF.

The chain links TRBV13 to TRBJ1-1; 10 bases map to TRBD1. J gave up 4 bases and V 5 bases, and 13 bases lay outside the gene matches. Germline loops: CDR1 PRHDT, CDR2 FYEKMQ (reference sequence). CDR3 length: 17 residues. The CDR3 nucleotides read TGTGCCAGCAGCACAGCTCGGACAGGGGGTGGGAGCACTGAAGCTTTCTTT. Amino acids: CASSTARTGGGSTEAFF.

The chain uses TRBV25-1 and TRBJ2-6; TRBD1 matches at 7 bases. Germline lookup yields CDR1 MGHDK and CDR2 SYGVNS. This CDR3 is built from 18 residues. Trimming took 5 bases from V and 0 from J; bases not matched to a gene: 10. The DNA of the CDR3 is TGTGCCAGCAGTTCGAGGACAGGCCGAACCTCTGGGGCCAACGTCCTGACTTTC. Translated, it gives CASSSRTGRTSGANVLTF.

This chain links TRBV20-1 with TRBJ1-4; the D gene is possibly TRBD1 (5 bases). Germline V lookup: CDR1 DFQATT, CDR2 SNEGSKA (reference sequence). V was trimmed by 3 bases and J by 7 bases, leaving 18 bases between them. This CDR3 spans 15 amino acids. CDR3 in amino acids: CSASLLGAPGEKLFF. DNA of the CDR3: TGCAGTGCTAGTCTGCTAGGGGCGCCTGGTGAAAAACTGTTTTTT.

The CDR3 loop reads CASSSRARGNTIYF. CDR3 DNA: TGTGCCAGCAGTAGCAGGGCGCGAGGAAACACCATATATTTT. V usage is TRBV6-5 and J usage is TRBJ1-3; TRBD1 might be the D (5 bases). Trimming took 5 bases from V and 4 from J, leaving 12 bases between them. The CDR3 covers 14 residues. The germline V gene encodes CDR1 MNHEY and CDR2 SVGAGI.

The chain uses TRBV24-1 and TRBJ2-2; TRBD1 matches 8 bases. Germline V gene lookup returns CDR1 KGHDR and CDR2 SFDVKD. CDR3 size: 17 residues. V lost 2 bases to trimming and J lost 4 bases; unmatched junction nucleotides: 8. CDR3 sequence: CATSDSLDRGSTGELFF. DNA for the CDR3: TGTGCCACCAGTGATTCTTTAGACAGGGGTTCCACCGGGGAGCTGTTTTTT.

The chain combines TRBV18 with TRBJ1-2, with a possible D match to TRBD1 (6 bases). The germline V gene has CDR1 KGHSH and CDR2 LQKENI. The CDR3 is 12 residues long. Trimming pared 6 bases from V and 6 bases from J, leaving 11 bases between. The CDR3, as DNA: TGTGCCAGCTCCCCCACAGGGAATGGCTACACCTTC. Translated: CASSPTGNGYTF.

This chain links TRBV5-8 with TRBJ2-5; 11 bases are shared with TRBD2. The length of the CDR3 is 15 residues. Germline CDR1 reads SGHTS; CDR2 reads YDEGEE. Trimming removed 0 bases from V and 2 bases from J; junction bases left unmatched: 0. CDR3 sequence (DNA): TGTGCCAGCAGCTTGGGACTAGCGGGGCAAGAGACCCAGTACTTC. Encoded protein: CASSLGLAGQETQYF.

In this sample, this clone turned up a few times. The CDR3 is CASSTRRRQPANYGYTF. CDR3 nucleotides: TGTGCCAGCAGTACACGTAGGAGACAGCCAGCTAACTATGGCTACACCTTC. V gene TRBV7-2 combines with J gene TRBJ1-2; tentatively, D is TRBD1 (5 bases). Germline assignment: CDR1 SGHTA and CDR2 FQGNSA. This CDR3 region has 17 residues. V dropped 6 bases and J dropped 0 bases, with 20 bases sitting between them.

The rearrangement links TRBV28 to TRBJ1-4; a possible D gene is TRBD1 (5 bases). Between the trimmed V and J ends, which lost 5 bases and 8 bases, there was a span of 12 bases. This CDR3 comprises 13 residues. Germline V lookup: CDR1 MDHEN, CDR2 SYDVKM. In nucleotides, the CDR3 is TGTGCCAGCAGTCCAGGGCTTTTCGAAAAACTGTTTTTT. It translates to CASSPGLFEKLFF.